This TCR beta chain was observed in a study of cytomegalovirus exposure and HLA in healthy donors (dated by TCRdb to 2016 to 2017). About the study as a whole: An earlier analysis of some 600 of the donors reported roughly 300 Gb of sequence data and 95 million to 130 million unique TCR beta sequences obtained from about 180 million T cells. An early release that covered 640 HLA-typed donors contained approximately 300 gigabases of sequencing data and roughly 84 million unique TCR sequences. Of the 398 genotyped donors, approximately 80% fell in the genetic ancestry cluster associated with self-reported Caucasian donors. The study was designed to test whether signatures of past pathogen exposure could be identified by cataloging public T cell receptors. Using immunosequencing, the study profiled T cell repertoires from fewer than 700 subjects and related those repertoires to cytomegalovirus serostatus. A separate validation cohort of roughly 120 different subjects was used in addition to the approximately 670-subject first cohort. To predict cytomegalovirus infection status, the study brought together high-throughput TCR immunosequencing, statistical association of individual TCRs with disease status, and machine learning. A later analysis re-examined previously published TCR beta repertoires from roughly 720 donors and added high-resolution HLA genotyping to investigate patterns of TCR occurrence. In the later analysis, no new phenotypic data were used to find candidate immune exposures; instead, reliance was placed on TCR beta sequences and their occurrence across donors. An earlier analysis of 587 of the donors applied high-throughput TCR beta sequencing to assess whether each TCR beta V gene segment acted as functional or pseudogenic. Donor age, sex, ethnicity and CMV serostatus were compiled together with the repertoire data. Genome-wide SNP genotypes for about 60% of the roughly 670 donors were used in a later genetic analysis, which treated that subset as a discovery cohort. Every discovery cohort repertoire had been produced on one sequencing platform. HLA typing included class I and class II loci at four-digit resolution. Typing coverage differed by locus: A, B, C, DRB1 and DQB1 were typed in roughly 620-630 donors, DQA1 in 500 to 550, DPA1 in some 610, and DPB1 in 450 to 490. Roughly 5 DR-DQ haplotypes were treated as single units for association and clustering because of strong linkage in the cohort. Across some 400 genotyped donors of the cohort, an average of about 240,000 unique TCR beta nucleotide sequences per donor were sequenced, and 15% to 20% of those sequences were non-productive.

V loses 7 bases at its end and J loses 10 bases; junction bases beyond the gene matches: 12. The CDR3 holds 13 amino acids from the cysteine to the phenylalanine. Of all the DNA, just the CDR3 is kept, 39 bases in frame from base 1. Taken from the germline V gene, the CDR1 and CDR2 loops are SQVTM and ANQGSEA. The library was generated by the immunoSEQ multiplex PCR assay. For the multiplex PCR, a mixture combining 60 forward primers for TCR Vbeta segments and 13 reverse primers for TCR Jbeta segments was used. A multiplex PCR assay on genomic DNA amplified the CDR3 region of rearranged TCR beta genes. On the Illumina HiSeq System, the amplified TCR beta libraries were sequenced as 87-base-pair reads. As for the original processing: A later analysis counted approximately 76 million unique TCR beta chains across the 550 to 800 repertoires, and approximately 11 million of these chains were shared by at least two donors. To remove PCR and sequencing errors, raw reads were error-corrected and collapsed into unique sequences using a nearest-neighbor algorithm that merged closely related sequences. CDR3 sequences were aligned to IMGT reference sequences to assign V, D and J gene segments. Each retained sequence needed at least a six-nucleotide match to both a V gene segment and a J gene segment. A rearrangement was called productive if the CDR3 had no stop codons and remained in frame with V and J, and every other rearrangement was called non-productive. Following IMGT convention, CDR3 was defined as the stretch from the second conserved V-encoded cysteine to the conserved J-encoded phenylalanine. The earlier analysis of 587 of the donors excluded sequences that lacked an unambiguous match to a single V gene segment. In an earlier analysis of about 590 of the donors, a V segment was called functional when productive rearrangements were above 56.7%, and segregating when the standard deviation between donors exceeded 5%. To diagnose cytomegalovirus status from the catalog of TCR beta chain sequences, a statistical classification framework was built. V and J gene assignment, in a later analysis, came from comparing TCR nucleotide sequences with IMGT/GENE-DB human TR gene sequences. In a later analysis, CDR3 sequences and most-parsimonious VDJ recombination scenarios were assigned using the TCRdist pipeline. In a later analysis, every TCR beta chain was defined by the combination of its CDR3 amino acid sequence and its V-gene family, and reads without a unique V-gene family were dropped. In a later analysis, approximately 590 highly shared, low-generation-probability nucleotide sequences were removed to address suspected cross-contamination and a sequencing artifact. In a later analysis, a clonal expansion index was calculated for each public chain from normalized within-repertoire ranks of inferred template counts. Generation probabilities in a later analysis came from a VDJ recombination model fitted to out-of-frame rearrangements, and those results were checked against IGoR. A later analysis scored TCR-TCR, TCR-HLA and TCR-CMV co-occurrence with hypergeometric tests, applying a repertoire-size bias correction to TCR pairs. A later analysis estimated false discovery rates by permuting HLA or CMV assignments 20 times. In a later analysis, co-occurring TCRs were grouped using DBSCAN, and TCRdist sequence similarity was added for clustering within HLA-allele-positive subsets. Repertoires with fewer than 30,000 or more than 120,000 public chains were left out of co-occurrence clustering, as were about 5 repertoires with anomalous nucleotide sharing. The table was pulled from immuneACCESS by TCRdb, which kept in-frame rearrangements only. Such tables lose some clones; where checked, under half of the loss comes from unresolved V genes, and the rest has no known cause. D and trimming come from the DNA, and the V and J calls and clone size come from that table. Within this sample are 150,000 to 200,000 clones, with roughly 84% of them counted one time only. The ten largest clones capture roughly 0.24% of the sample.

What the study reported, not specific to this receptor: In a later analysis, several top co-occurrence clusters were reported to appear linked to parvovirus B19, influenza, CMV and Epstein-Barr virus. Because HLA typing was unavailable for some donors at each locus, only the typed subset was used in association tests. The presence/absence analyses assumed that sequencing depth was roughly uniform across donors, and that assumption may not be true. Some 15 rarely observed V segments, including chromosome 9 orphons, were excluded from the earlier analysis of several hundred of the donors because counts were too low. An association between a missense DCLRE1C variant and V-gene and J-gene trimming of TCR beta chains was found in a later genetic analysis and replicated in an independent cohort. The sequencing pipeline was judged likely to have produced a cluster of highly shared sequence variants as a technical artifact. The study listed 170 or so TCR beta chains as associated with cytomegalovirus. Linkage disequilibrium might explain the correlated functional status among segregating V segments, but an unknown experimental factor could not be excluded. Specific HLA alleles were associated with 15,000 to 20,000 TCR beta sequences at a false discovery rate of 0.05 in a later analysis. A further reported finding was that TCR beta sequences accurately predicted the HLA-A and HLA-B alleles for most subjects in the first cohort. Across donors, most TCR sequences were observed very rarely, whereas some public TCRs were present in many individuals. Immune exposure information for the cohort was limited to CMV serostatus. An earlier analysis of some 560 of the donors showed that most TCR beta V segments appeared in productive rearrangements either about 87% or about 30% of the time, which broadly matched IMGT annotations. In a later analysis, the rate of TCR association differed among HLA loci, with DRB1 alleles having the most associated TCRs and HLA-C alleles having the fewest. A few of the identified cytomegalovirus-associated TCR beta chains were confirmed in vitro to be specific for cytomegalovirus antigens. When HLA alleles, especially DR and DQ, strongly co-occurred, attributing TCR associations to individual alleles was difficult. A later genetic analysis reported fewer N-insertions in productive TCRs among donors in an Asian-associated ancestry cluster than the roughly 700-donor mean. In a later analysis, HLA-associated TCR beta chains were found to be more clonally expanded and to have lower generation probabilities than equally common non-associated chains. Cytomegalovirus status was reported to be diagnosed by the classifier with high specificity and sensitivity in both the original and validation cohorts. According to a later analysis, most CMV-associated TCR beta chains appeared to be HLA-restricted, and the HLA associations seemed to be driven largely by CMV exposure. The authors suggested that the approach could potentially be generalized to other disease states and immunological phenotypes. Some IMGT-functional V segments, including TRBV6-2 and TRBV6-3, could not be told apart with the 87-base-pair reads, so those segments were excluded. This cohort had only TCR beta chains sequenced, and the lack of alpha or paired-chain data limited which features could be detected.

About this clone: The antigen it recognizes is unknown. Base qualities are not recorded, but no much larger clone differs from it by a single base.

The cohort was made up of 666 healthy bone marrow donors. At the time of sampling, every cohort member was nominally healthy, though immune exposures that went unrecorded were likely present. The donor was CMV seronegative and belonged to the group of 352 seronegative cohort members. Each donor provided a peripheral blood sample, and peripheral blood mononuclear cells were used for TCR beta sequencing. Genomic DNA was extracted from the blood cell samples with the Qiagen DNeasy Blood Extraction Kit. The chain was built from TRBV29-1 and TRBJ1-4; the junction holds 7 bases that match TRBD1. Sequencing was performed on PBMCs. This sequence originates from a girl younger than two in good health and CMV-seronegative. The DNA reads as follows: TGCAGCGCCGCTCGACAGGGAGTTGGAAAACTGTTTTTT. It is translated as CSAARQGVGKLFF.